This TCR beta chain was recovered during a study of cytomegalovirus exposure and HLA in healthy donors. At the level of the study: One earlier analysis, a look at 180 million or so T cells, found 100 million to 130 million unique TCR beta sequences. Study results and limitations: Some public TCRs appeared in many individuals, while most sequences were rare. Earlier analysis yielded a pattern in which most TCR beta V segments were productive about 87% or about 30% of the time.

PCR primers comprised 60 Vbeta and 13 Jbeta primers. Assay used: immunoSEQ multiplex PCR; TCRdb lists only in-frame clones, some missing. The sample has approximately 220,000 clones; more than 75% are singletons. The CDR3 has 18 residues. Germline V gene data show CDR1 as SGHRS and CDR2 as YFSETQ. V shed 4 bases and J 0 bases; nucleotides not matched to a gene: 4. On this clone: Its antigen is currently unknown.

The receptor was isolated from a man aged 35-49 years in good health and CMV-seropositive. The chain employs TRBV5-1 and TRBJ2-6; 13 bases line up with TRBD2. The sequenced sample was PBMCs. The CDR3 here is CASSTGLAGASGANVLTF. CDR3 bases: TGCGCCAGCAGCACCGGACTAGCGGGAGCCTCTGGGGCCAACGTCCTGACTTTC.